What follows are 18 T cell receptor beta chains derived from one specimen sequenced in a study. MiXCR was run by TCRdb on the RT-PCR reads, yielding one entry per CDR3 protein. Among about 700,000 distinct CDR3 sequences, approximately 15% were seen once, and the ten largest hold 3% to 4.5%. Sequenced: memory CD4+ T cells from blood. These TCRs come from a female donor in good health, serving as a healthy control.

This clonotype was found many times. The CDR3 region has the DNA TGTGCCAGCAGTTCAATCCTAGCGGGAGGTTCGGATTTAGCCAAAAACATTCAGTACTTC. It specifies CASSSILAGGSDLAKNIQYF. This chain joins TRBV27 and TRBJ2-4, with 11 positions matching TRBD2. Germline V gene data show CDR1 as MNHEY and CDR2 as SMNVEV (reference sequence). The CDR3 has 20 amino acids. J lost 0 bases, V lost 4 bases, and 14 bases had no gene match.

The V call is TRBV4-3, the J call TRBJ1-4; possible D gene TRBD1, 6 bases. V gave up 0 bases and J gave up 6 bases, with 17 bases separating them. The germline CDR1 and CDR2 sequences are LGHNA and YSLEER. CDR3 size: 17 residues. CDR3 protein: CASSQDHRDLRDEKLFF. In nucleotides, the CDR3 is TGCGCCAGCAGCCAAGATCACAGGGACTTACGGGATGAAAAACTGTTTTTT.

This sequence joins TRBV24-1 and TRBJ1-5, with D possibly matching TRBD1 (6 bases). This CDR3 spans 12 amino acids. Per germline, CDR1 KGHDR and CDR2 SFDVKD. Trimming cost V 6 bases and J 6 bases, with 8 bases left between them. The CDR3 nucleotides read TGTGCCACCAGTCAAGGGGGTCAGCCCCAGCATTTT. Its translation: CATSQGGQPQHF.

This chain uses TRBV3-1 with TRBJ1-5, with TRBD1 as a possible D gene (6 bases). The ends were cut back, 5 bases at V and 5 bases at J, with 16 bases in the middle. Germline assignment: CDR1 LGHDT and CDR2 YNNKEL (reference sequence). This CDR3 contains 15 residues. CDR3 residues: CASSSNQGKDQPQHF. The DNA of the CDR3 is TGTGCCAGCAGCAGTAATCAGGGGAAGGATCAGCCCCAGCATTTT. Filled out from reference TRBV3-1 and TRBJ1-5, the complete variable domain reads DTAVSQTPKYLVTQMGNDKSIKCEQNLGHDTMYWYKQDSKKFLKIMFSYNNKELIINETVPNRFSPKSPDKAHLNLHINSLELGDSAVYFCASSSNQGKDQPQHFGDGTRLSIL.

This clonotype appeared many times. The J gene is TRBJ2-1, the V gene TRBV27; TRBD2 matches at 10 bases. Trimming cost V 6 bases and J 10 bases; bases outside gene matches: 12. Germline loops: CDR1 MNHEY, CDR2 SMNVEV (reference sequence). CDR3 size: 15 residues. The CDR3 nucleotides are TGTGCCAGCAGCCTTGATCTTAGGACTAGCGGAGAGCAGTTCTTC. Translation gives CASSLDLRTSGEQFF.

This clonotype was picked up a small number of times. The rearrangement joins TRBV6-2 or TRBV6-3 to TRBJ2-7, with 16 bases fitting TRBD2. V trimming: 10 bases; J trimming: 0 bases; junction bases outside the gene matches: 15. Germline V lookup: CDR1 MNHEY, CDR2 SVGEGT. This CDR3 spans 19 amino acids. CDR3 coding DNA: TGTGCCACCAGGCCGATGACGGGACTAGCGGGAGGGAACTCCTACGAGCAGTACTTC. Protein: CATRPMTGLAGGNSYEQYF.

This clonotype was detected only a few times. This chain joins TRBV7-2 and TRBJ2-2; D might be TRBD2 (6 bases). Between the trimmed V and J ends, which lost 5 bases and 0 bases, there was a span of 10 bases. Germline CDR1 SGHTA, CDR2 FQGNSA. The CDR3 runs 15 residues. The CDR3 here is CASSRGTANTGELFF. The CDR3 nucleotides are TGTGCCAGCAGCCGCGGGACCGCGAACACCGGGGAGCTGTTTTTT.

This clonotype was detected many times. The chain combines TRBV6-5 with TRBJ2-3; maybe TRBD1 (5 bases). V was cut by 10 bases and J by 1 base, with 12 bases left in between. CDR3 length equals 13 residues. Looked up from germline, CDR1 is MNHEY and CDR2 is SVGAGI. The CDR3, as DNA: TGTGCCATCAGGGCCCCCGGCACAGATACGCAGTATTTT. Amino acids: CAIRAPGTDTQYF.

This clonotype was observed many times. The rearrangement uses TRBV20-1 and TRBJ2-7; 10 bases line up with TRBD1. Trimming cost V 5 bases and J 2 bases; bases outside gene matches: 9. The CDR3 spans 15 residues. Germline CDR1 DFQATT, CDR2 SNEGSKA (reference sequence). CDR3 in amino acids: CSAPSPGQGTYEQYF. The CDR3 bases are TGCAGTGCTCCATCCCCGGGACAGGGGACCTACGAGCAGTACTTC.

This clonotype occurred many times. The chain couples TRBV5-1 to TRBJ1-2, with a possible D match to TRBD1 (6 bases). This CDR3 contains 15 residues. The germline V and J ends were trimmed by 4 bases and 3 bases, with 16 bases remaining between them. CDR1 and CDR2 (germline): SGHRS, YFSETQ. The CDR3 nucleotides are TGCGCCAGCAGCACTGTGACAGGAAGAGACTATGGCTACACCTTC. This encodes CASSTVTGRDYGYTF.

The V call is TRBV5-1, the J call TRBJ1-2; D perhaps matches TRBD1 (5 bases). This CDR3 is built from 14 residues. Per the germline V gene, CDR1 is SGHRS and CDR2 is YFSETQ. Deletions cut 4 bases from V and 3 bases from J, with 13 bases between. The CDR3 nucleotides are TGCGCCAGCAGCCCCGGGACGGCAGACTATGGCTACACCTTC. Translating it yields CASSPGTADYGYTF.

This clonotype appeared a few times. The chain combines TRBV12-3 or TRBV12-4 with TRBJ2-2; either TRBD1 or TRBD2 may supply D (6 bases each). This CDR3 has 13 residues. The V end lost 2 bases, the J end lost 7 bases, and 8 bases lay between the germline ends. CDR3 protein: CASSLKGGGELFF. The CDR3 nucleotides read TGTGCCAGCAGTTTAAAGGGGGGCGGGGAGCTGTTTTTT.

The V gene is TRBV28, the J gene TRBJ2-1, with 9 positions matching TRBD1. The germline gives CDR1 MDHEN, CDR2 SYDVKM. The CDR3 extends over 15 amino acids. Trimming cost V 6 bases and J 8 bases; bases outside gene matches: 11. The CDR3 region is CASRDVGTGIHEQFF. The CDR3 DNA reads TGTGCCAGCAGGGACGTTGGGACAGGGATCCATGAGCAGTTCTTC.

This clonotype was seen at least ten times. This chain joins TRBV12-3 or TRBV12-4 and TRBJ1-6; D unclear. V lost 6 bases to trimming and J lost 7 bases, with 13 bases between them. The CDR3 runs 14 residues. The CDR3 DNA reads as TGTGCCAGCAGCCCGCGACATGGAAATTCACCCCTCCACTTT. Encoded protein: CASSPRHGNSPLHF.

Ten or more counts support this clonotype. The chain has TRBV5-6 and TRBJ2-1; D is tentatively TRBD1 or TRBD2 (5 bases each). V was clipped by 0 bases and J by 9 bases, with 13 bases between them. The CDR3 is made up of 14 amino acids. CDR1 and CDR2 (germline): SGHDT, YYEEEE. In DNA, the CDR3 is TGTGCCAGCAGCTTGGTTGGGACCCCCGGTGAGCAGTTCTTC. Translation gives CASSLVGTPGEQFF. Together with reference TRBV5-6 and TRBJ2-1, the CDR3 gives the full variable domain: DAGVTQSPTHLIKTRGQQVTLRCSPKSGHDTVSWYQQALGQGPQFIFQYYEEEERQRGNFPDRFSGHQFPNYSSELNVNALLLGDSALYLCASSLVGTPGEQFFGPGTRLTVL.

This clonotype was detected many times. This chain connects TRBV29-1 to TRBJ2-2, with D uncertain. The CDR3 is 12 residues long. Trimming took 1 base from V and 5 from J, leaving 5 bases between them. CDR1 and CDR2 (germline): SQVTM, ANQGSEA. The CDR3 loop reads CSVEAGTGELFF. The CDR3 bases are TGCAGCGTTGAAGCTGGTACCGGGGAGCTGTTTTTT.

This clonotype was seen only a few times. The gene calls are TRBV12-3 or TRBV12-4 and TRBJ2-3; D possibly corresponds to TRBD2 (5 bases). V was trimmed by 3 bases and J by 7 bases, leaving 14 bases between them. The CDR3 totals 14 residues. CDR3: CASSFLSDGNTQYF. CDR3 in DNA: TGTGCCAGCAGTTTCCTATCTGACGGGAATACGCAGTATTTT.

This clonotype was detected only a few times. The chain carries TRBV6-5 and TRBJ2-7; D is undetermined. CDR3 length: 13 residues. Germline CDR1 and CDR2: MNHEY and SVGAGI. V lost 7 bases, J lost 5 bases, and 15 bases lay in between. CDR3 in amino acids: CASTVPGLDEQYF. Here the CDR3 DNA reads TGTGCCAGCACCGTACCTGGGTTGGACGAGCAGTACTTC.